Following are 18 T cell receptor beta chains from one sample sequenced in a study of CD8+ T cells in alopecia areata. Isolated RNA was reverse transcribed into cDNA used as the sequencing template. The assay was immunoSEQ multiplex PCR, and TCRdb's table has in-frame clones only and misses some. The data show 95,000 to 110,000 clones, with 45% to 60% seen just once and around 10% held by the top ten. Sample: CD4+ T cells sorted from blood. The receptors here all came from a human donor in good health.

The chain is built from TRBV7-2 and TRBJ2-4; D call uncertain. The CDR3 contains 18 residues. CDR1 is SGHTA and CDR2 is FQGNSA in the germline V gene. Trimming left V 4 bases short and J 1 base short, with 20 bases between. CDR3 nucleotide sequence: TGTGCCAGCAGCTCTCCAACAAGGTTGGGGTTTGCCAAAAACATTCAGTACTTC. Its protein product is CASSSPTRLGFAKNIQYF.

This chain uses TRBV7-9 with TRBJ1-6, with D possibly being TRBD1 (5 bases). Between the trimmed V and J ends, which lost 5 bases and 9 bases, there was a span of 20 bases. Per germline, CDR1 SEHNR and CDR2 FQNEAQ (reference sequence). The length of the CDR3 is 16 residues. The CDR3 DNA follows: TGTGCCAGCAGCCCCGTTGGAGGGGAAGGAAGTTCACCCCTCCACTTT. Translated, it gives CASSPVGGEGSSPLHF.

The chain couples TRBV29-1 to TRBJ1-1; 7 nucleotides match TRBD1. Germline V lookup: CDR1 SQVTM, CDR2 ANQGSEA. The CDR3 spans 12 residues. Trimming took 7 bases from V and 5 from J; bases not matched to a gene: 7. The CDR3 bases are TGCAGCGCGGGGAGGGGGCAGACTGAAGCTTTCTTT. This translates into CSAGRGQTEAFF.

This clone has a handful of counts. J is TRBJ2-6 and V is TRBV6-5; D is unresolved. Per germline, CDR1 MNHEY and CDR2 SVGAGI. Trimming took 11 bases from V and 0 from J, leaving 14 bases between them. There are 15 residues in the CDR3. The CDR3 here is CASKEYVSGANVLTF. CDR3 nucleotides: TGTGCCTCTAAAGAATACGTCTCTGGGGCCAACGTCCTGACTTTC.

This chain uses TRBV10-3 with TRBJ2-7, with TRBD1 matching over 9 bases. The CDR3 extends over 17 amino acids. The V and J ends lost 9 bases and 2 bases, in that order; junction bases with no gene match: 17. CDR1 is ENHRY, CDR2 SYGVKD, per germline. CDR3 nucleotides: TGTGCCATATTACCCCGGGACAGGGAGAGTCCGGCCTACGAGCAGTACTTC. Its translation: CAILPRDRESPAYEQYF.

This clone has a handful of counts. The chain links TRBV30 to TRBJ1-4; TRBD1 aligns across 7 bases. Trimming removed 4 bases from V and 3 bases from J; junction bases left unmatched: 8. This CDR3 spans 15 amino acids. Germline V gives CDR1 GTSNPN, CDR2 SVGIG (reference sequence). CDR3 residues: CAWTQAGGANEKLFF. CDR3 DNA: TGTGCCTGGACCCAGGCAGGGGGAGCTAATGAAAAACTGTTTTTT.

J is TRBJ2-5 and V is TRBV5-1; 8 bases agree with TRBD1. CDR3 length: 15 residues. Germline V gene data show CDR1 as SGHRS and CDR2 as YFSETQ. V trimming: 5 bases; J trimming: 7 bases; junction bases outside the gene matches: 13. In DNA form, the CDR3 reads TGCGCCAGCAGACCTACGACAGGGGCCCGGGGGACCCAGTACTTC. Protein sequence: CASRPTTGARGTQYF.

This clone was seen a handful of times. V gene TRBV29-1 combines with J gene TRBJ2-1; D may be TRBD1 or TRBD2 (5 bases each). V gave up 3 bases and J gave up 6 bases, with 15 bases separating them. CDR1 is SQVTM, CDR2 ANQGSEA, per germline. The length of the CDR3 is 14 residues. The CDR3 DNA reads as TGCAGCGTTGAGAGGGGTGGTTGGGCCAATGAGCAGTTCTTC. Translated: CSVERGGWANEQFF.

The chain employs TRBV7-9 and TRBJ2-5; 8 bases line up with TRBD2. Germline-derived CDR1 and CDR2 are SEHNR and FQNEAQ (reference sequence). With V trimmed by 5 bases and J by 2 bases, 7 bases remained unmatched. CDR3 length: 15 residues. The CDR3 here is CASSPSGGRQETQYF. The CDR3 nucleotides are TGTGCCAGCAGCCCCAGCGGGGGAAGGCAAGAGACCCAGTACTTC.

In DNA form, the CDR3 reads TGTGCCAGCTGGGACAGCTCGCAAGAGACCCAGTACTTC. This gives the protein CASWDSSQETQYF. The genes are TRBV19 and TRBJ2-5; 7 bases match TRBD1. Germline V CDR1 and CDR2: LNHDA, SQIVND (reference sequence). Trimming took 9 bases from V and 2 from J; bases not matched to a gene: 6. The CDR3 spans 13 residues.

This clone turned up a few times. The rearrangement links TRBV29-1 to TRBJ1-1; TRBD1 might be the D (5 bases). Germline V gene lookup returns CDR1 SQVTM and CDR2 ANQGSEA. The V end lost 6 bases, the J end lost 0 bases, and 11 bases lay between the germline ends. The CDR3 consists of 13 residues. In DNA form, the CDR3 reads TGCAGCGTACTGACAGATGTGAACACTGAAGCTTTCTTT. Its translation: CSVLTDVNTEAFF. Full variable domain (outside the CDR3, taken from reference TRBV29-1 and TRBJ1-1): SAVISQKPSRDICQRGTSLTIQCQVDSQVTMMFWYRQQPGQSLTLIATANQGSEATYESGFVIDKFPISRPNLTFSTLTVSNMSPEDSSIYLCSVLTDVNTEAFFGQGTRLTVV.

The chain joins TRBV2 to TRBJ2-3; D is uncertain. This CDR3 is 14 amino acids long. The V end lost 2 bases, the J end lost 3 bases, and 9 bases lay between the germline ends. Germline CDR1 is SNHLY and CDR2 is FYNNEI. DNA of the CDR3: TGTGCCAGCAGTGAACGGCAGAAGACAGATACGCAGTATTTT. Its protein is CASSERQKTDTQYF.

The chain joins TRBV6-1 to TRBJ2-6; D gene unclear. Germline values: CDR1 MNHNS, CDR2 SASEGT. The CDR3 covers 17 residues. Trimming took 4 bases from V and 0 from J, leaving 13 bases between them. CDR3 bases: TGTGCCAGCAGTGTAAGACTTTCCGTCTCTGGGGCCAACGTCCTGACTTTC. It specifies CASSVRLSVSGANVLTF.

In its sample, this clone was seen a few times. J is TRBJ2-3 and V is TRBV2; either TRBD1 or TRBD2 may fit D (6 bases each). There are 14 residues in the CDR3. The V gene lost 7 bases and the J gene lost 5 bases, with 16 bases spanning the gap. CDR1 is SNHLY, CDR2 FYNNEI, per germline. CDR3: CASILRGRGDTQYF. The CDR3 nucleotides read TGTGCCAGCATTCTACGGGGGCGGGGAGATACGCAGTATTTT. Full variable domain (outside the CDR3, taken from reference TRBV2 and TRBJ2-3): EPEVTQTPSHQVTQMGQEVILRCVPISNHLYFYWYRQILGQKVEFLVSFYNNEISEKSEIFDDQFSVERPDGSNFTLKIRSTKLEDSAMYFCASILRGRGDTQYFGPGTRLTVL.

The J gene is TRBJ2-4, the V gene TRBV29-1; 13 bases agree with TRBD2. Trimming took 8 bases from V and 7 from J; bases not matched to a gene: 5. The CDR3 is 13 amino acids. Germline V gene lookup returns CDR1 SQVTM and CDR2 ANQGSEA. The CDR3 here is CSTLGLAGNIQYF. Here the CDR3 DNA reads TGCAGCACCCTGGGACTAGCGGGGAACATTCAGTACTTC.

J is TRBJ1-5 and V is TRBV6-5; D is uncertain. Trimming removed 6 bases from V and 7 bases from J, with 10 bases in between. CDR3 length: 12 amino acids. CDR1 is MNHEY, CDR2 SVGAGI, per germline. The CDR3 DNA reads as TGTGCCAGCAGCGGCCGAGGCCAGCCCCAGCATTTT. Translation gives CASSGRGQPQHF.

The chain couples TRBV5-1 to TRBJ2-7; 9 bases agree with TRBD1. In germline, CDR1 is SGHRS, CDR2 YFSETQ. There are 14 residues in the CDR3. V was pared by 4 bases and J by 6 bases, with 8 bases of the junction left unmatched. The CDR3 region is CASSDPGQGVEQYF. CDR3 nucleotides: TGCGCCAGCAGCGACCCGGGACAGGGAGTCGAGCAGTACTTC.

This chain links TRBV7-9 with TRBJ2-1; perhaps TRBD2 as D (5 bases). The CDR3 consists of 15 residues. V lost 5 bases to trimming and J lost 1 base, with 12 bases between them. Germline V CDR1 and CDR2: SEHNR, FQNEAQ (reference sequence). CDR3 sequence: CASSAASGSYNEQFF. The CDR3, as DNA: TGTGCCAGCAGCGCTGCTTCGGGATCCTACAATGAGCAGTTCTTC.